A single sample is the source of the 15 T cell receptor beta chains below, sequenced in a study of shared clonotypes between healthy human individuals. CD45RO-negative CD8 cells positively selected for CCR7 made up the naive population, which excluded terminally differentiated effector memory CD45RA+ cells. TCRdb's copy holds only in-frame clones and misses some; the assay was immunoSEQ multiplex PCR. The sample holds more than 2 million clones, approximately 94% seen once. Source material: naive CD8+ T cells sorted from blood. All receptors derive from a man in his late teens or twenties in good health.

This chain joins TRBV9 and TRBJ2-2; perhaps TRBD2 as D (5 bases). The CDR3 sequence is 16 residues long. V was shortened by 1 base and J by 6 bases, with 16 bases between the two germline ends. Germline V gene sequence: CDR1 SGDLS, CDR2 YYNGEE. CDR3 loop: CASSVRASSWSGELFF. The DNA of the CDR3 is TGTGCCAGCAGCGTACGGGCTAGCAGTTGGTCCGGGGAGCTGTTTTTT.

This sequence joins TRBV7-8 and TRBJ2-7; the match to TRBD1 covers 7 bases. After removal of 0 bases from V and 1 base from J, the junction contained 3 bases not matched to a gene. The CDR3 contains 15 residues. Germline CDR1 SGHVS, CDR2 FQNEAQ. The CDR3 DNA is TGTGCCAGCAGCTTAGCAGAACAGGGGTCCTACGAGCAGTACTTC. It specifies CASSLAEQGSYEQYF. The variable domain in full, with the rest retrieved from reference TRBV7-8 and TRBJ2-7, is GAGVSQSPRYKVAKRGQDVALRCDPISGHVSLFWYQQALGQGPEFLTYFQNEAQLDKSGLPSDRFFAERPEGSVSTLKIQRTQQEDSAVYLCASSLAEQGSYEQYFGPGTRLTVT.

V is TRBV25-1 and J is TRBJ2-1, with 9 bases lining up with TRBD1. The CDR3 loop spans 16 amino acids. V shed 3 bases and J 4 bases; nucleotides not matched to a gene: 7. Germline V lookup: CDR1 MGHDK, CDR2 SYGVNS. The chain's CDR3 is CASSDARTGEYNEQFF. CDR3 nucleotide sequence: TGTGCCAGCAGTGATGCAAGGACAGGGGAGTACAATGAGCAGTTCTTC.

The chain combines TRBV6-6 with TRBJ2-1; D gene ambiguous. V was pared by 0 bases and J by 5 bases, with 11 bases between. The CDR3 is 15 amino acids. In germline, CDR1 is MNHNY, CDR2 SVGAGI (reference sequence). The chain's CDR3 is CASSYSVAENNEQFF. The CDR3 coding sequence is TGTGCCAGCAGTTACTCGGTAGCAGAGAACAATGAGCAGTTCTTC.

The chain is built from TRBV2 and TRBJ2-7; 7 nucleotides agree with TRBD1. CDR1 is SNHLY and CDR2 is FYNNEI in the germline V gene. J was trimmed by 3 bases and V by 2 bases; bases with no gene match: 7. The CDR3 has 15 residues. CDR3 DNA: TGTGCCAGCAGTGAACCCAGGGACAGCCTCTACGAGCAGTACTTC. It specifies CASSEPRDSLYEQYF.

The chain links TRBV5-6 to TRBJ2-7; TRBD1 agrees at 7 bases. V lost 4 bases, J lost 5 bases, and 12 bases stayed unmatched. The CDR3 is made up of 15 amino acids. Germline-derived CDR1 and CDR2 are SGHDT and YYEEEE. CDR3 sequence reads: CASSTPPDRANEQYF. The CDR3 DNA reads as TGTGCCAGCAGCACCCCACCCGACAGGGCAAACGAGCAGTACTTC.

The rearrangement joins TRBV19 to TRBJ2-1; 8 positions match TRBD2. Germline values: CDR1 LNHDA, CDR2 SQIVND (reference sequence). The trim removed 5 bases at V and 10 bases at J, leaving 16 bases unmatched. This CDR3 contains 16 residues. The CDR3 DNA reads as TGTGCCAGTAGTTTCCCGGAGTTAACTAGCGGAGGCGAGCAGTTCTTC. This sequence encodes CASSFPELTSGGEQFF.

This chain uses TRBV5-6 with TRBJ2-5, with 9 positions matching TRBD1. The CDR3 covers 15 residues. The trim removed 2 bases at V and 9 bases at J, leaving 11 bases unmatched. Per germline, CDR1 SGHDT and CDR2 YYEEEE. CDR3 bases: TGTGCCAGCAGCTTAGTAAGGGACAGGGAAATGGCCCAGTACTTC. The encoded protein is CASSLVRDREMAQYF.

Written as DNA, the CDR3 is TGCGCCAGCAGCCACCTTACCGGGACTAGCGACGAGCAGTACTTC. The encoded protein is CASSHLTGTSDEQYF. The chain carries TRBV4-3 and TRBJ2-7; 10 bases align to TRBD2. This CDR3 is 15 amino acids long. The J segment lost 5 bases and the V segment lost 3 bases, leaving 7 bases of the junction unmatched. CDR1 is LGHNA, CDR2 YSLEER, per germline.

The CDR3 DNA reads TGTGCCAGCAGCACCCGACAGGGCGACACCCTATATAGCAATCAGCCCCAGCATTTT. Protein sequence: CASSTRQGDTLYSNQPQHF. The chain uses TRBV5-8 and TRBJ1-5, with 7 bases fitting TRBD1. Germline V lookup: CDR1 SGHTS, CDR2 YDEGEE. Trimming removed 4 bases from V and 0 bases from J; junction bases left unmatched: 16. This CDR3 is built from 19 residues.

The chain carries TRBV7-9 and TRBJ2-1; D is unresolved. The CDR3 contains 15 residues. Trimming removed 0 bases from V and 5 bases from J, with 11 bases in between. The germline gives CDR1 SEHNR, CDR2 FQNEAQ (reference sequence). The CDR3 protein is CASSLALGLDNEQFF. CDR3 DNA sequence: TGTGCCAGCAGCTTAGCCTTAGGGCTCGACAATGAGCAGTTCTTC.

The genes are TRBV19 and TRBJ1-5; 9 bases match TRBD1. The ends lost 5 bases at V and 3 bases at J; junction bases unmatched: 2. Germline CDR1 LNHDA, CDR2 SQIVND (reference sequence). CDR3 length: 14 residues. In DNA form, the CDR3 reads TGTGCCAGTAGTCGGACAGGGGTCAATCAGCCCCAGCATTTT. Protein product: CASSRTGVNQPQHF.

The chain employs TRBV25-1 and TRBJ2-7; D is possibly TRBD2 (5 bases). With 3 bases removed from V and 1 base from J, the gap between germline ends came to 10 bases. CDR3 length equals 14 residues. In germline, CDR1 is MGHDK, CDR2 SYGVNS. CDR3 sequence reads: CASSEDPGSYEQYF. In DNA form, the CDR3 reads TGTGCCAGCAGTGAGGATCCGGGATCCTACGAGCAGTACTTC.

This clone is a singleton in its sample. The V call is TRBV29-1, the J call TRBJ2-3, with 10 bases fitting TRBD1. Germline V gene data show CDR1 as SQVTM and CDR2 as ANQGSEA. The CDR3 runs 17 residues. V gave up 6 bases and J gave up 0 bases; unmatched junction bases: 12. The CDR3 reads CSVEDRDRGLSTDTQYF. As DNA, the CDR3 is TGCAGCGTGGAGGATCGGGACAGGGGTTTGAGCACAGATACGCAGTATTTT.

The gene calls are TRBV6-1 and TRBJ2-2, with no clear D. V shed 2 bases and J shed 6 bases, with 7 bases lying between them. The CDR3 is 13 amino acids. Germline loops: CDR1 MNHNS, CDR2 SASEGT. The CDR3 coding sequence is TGTGCCAGCAGTGAACACCCCGCCGGGGAGCTGTTTTTT. Protein: CASSEHPAGELFF.